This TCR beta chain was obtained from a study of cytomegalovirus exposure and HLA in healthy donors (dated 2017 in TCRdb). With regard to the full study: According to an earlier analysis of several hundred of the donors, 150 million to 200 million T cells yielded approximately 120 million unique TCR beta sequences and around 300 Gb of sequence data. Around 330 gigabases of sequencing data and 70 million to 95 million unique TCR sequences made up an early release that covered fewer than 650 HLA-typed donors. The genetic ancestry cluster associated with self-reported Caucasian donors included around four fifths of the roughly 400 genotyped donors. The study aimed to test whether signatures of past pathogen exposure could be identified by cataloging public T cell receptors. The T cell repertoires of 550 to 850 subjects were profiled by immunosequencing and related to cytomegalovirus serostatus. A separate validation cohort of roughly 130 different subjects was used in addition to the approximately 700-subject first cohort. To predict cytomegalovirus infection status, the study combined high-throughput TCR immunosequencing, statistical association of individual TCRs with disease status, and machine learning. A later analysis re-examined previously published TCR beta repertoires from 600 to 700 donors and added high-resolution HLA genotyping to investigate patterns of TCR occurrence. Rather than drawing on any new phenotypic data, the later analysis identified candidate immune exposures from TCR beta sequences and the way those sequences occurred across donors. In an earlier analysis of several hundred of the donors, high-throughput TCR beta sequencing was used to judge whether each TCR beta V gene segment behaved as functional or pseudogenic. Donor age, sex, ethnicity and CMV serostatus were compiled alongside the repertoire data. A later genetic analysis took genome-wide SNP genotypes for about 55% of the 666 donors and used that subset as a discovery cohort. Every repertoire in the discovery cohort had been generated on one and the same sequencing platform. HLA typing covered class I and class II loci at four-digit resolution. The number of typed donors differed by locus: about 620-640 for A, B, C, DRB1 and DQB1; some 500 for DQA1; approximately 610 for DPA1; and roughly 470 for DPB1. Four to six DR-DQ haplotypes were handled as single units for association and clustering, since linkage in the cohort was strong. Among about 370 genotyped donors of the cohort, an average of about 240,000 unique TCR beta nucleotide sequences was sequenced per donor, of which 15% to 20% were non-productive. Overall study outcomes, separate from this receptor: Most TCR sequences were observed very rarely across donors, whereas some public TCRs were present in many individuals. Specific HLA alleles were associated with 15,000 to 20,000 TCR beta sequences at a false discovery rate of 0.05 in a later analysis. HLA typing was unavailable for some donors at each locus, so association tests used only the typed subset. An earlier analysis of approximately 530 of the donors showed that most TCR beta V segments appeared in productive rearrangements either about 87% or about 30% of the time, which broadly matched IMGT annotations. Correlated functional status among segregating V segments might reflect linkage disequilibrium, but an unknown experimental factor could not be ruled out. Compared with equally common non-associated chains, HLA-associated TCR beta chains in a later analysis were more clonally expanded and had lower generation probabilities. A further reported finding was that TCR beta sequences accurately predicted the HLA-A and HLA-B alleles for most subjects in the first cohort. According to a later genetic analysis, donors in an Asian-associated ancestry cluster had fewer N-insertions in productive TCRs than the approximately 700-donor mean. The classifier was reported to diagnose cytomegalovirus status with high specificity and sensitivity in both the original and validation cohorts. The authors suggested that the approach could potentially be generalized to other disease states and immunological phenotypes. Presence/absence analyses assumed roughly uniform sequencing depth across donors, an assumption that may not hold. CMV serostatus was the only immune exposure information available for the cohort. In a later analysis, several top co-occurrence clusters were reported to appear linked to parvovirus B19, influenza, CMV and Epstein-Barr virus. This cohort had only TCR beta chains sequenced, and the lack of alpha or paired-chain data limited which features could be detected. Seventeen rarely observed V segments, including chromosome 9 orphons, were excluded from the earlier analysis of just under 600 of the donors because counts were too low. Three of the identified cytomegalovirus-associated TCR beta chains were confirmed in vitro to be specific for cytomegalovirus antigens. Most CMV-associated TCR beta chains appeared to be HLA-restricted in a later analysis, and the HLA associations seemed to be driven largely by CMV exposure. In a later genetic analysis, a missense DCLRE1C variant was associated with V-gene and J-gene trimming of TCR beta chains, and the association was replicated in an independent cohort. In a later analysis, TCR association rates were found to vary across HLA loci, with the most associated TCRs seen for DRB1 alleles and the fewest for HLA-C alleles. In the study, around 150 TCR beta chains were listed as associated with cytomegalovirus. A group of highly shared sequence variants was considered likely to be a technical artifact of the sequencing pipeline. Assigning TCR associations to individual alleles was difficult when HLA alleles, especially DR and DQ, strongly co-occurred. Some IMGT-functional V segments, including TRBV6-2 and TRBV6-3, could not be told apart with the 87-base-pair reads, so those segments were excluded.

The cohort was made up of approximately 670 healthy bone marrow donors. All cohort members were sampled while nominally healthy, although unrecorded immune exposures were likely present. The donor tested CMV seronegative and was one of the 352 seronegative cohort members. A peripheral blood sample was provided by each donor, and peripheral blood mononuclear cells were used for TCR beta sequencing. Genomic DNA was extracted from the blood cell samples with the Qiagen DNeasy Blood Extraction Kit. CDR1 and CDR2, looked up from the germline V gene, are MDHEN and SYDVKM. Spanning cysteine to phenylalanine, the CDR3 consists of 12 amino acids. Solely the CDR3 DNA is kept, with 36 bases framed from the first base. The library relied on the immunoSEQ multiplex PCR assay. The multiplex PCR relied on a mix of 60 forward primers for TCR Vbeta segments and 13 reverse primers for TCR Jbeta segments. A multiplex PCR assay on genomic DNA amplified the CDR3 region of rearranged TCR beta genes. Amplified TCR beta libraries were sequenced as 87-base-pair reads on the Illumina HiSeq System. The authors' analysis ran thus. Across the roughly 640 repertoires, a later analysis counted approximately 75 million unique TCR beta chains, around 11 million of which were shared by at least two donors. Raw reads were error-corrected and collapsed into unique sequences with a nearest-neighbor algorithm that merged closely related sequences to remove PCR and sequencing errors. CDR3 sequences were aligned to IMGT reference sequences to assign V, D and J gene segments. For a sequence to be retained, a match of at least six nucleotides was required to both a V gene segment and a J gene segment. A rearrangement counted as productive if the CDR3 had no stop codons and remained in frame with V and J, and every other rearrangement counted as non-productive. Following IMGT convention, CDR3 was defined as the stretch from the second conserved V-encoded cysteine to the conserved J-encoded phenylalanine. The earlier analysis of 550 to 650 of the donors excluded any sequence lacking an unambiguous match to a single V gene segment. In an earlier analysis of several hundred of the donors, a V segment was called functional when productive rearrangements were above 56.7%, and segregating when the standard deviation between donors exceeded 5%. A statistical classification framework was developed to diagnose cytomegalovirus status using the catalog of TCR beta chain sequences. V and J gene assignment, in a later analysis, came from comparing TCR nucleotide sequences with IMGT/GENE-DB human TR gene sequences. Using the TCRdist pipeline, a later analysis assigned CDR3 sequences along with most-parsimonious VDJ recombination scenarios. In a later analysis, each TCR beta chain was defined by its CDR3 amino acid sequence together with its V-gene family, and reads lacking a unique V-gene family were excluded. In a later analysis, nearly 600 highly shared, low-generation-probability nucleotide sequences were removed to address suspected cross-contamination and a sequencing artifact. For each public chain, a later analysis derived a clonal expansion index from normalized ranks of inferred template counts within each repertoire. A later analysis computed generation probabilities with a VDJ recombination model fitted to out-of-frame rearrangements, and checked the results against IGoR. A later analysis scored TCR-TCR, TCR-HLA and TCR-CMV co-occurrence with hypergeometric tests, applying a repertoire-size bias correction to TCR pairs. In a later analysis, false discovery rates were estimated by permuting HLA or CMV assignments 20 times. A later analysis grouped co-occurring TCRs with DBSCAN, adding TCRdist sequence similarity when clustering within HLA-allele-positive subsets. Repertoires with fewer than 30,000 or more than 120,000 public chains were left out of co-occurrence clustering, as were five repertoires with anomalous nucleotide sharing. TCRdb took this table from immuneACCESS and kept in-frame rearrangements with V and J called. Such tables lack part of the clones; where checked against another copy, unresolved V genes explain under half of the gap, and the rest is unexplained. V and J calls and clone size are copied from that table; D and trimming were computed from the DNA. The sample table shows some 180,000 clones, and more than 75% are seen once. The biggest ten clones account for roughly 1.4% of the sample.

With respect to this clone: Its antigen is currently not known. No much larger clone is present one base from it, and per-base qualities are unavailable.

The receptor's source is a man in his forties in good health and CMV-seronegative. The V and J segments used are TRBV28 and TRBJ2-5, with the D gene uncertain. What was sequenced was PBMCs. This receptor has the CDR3 CFRYPLQETQYF. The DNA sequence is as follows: TGTTTCAGGTATCCGCTACAAGAGACCCAGTACTTC.